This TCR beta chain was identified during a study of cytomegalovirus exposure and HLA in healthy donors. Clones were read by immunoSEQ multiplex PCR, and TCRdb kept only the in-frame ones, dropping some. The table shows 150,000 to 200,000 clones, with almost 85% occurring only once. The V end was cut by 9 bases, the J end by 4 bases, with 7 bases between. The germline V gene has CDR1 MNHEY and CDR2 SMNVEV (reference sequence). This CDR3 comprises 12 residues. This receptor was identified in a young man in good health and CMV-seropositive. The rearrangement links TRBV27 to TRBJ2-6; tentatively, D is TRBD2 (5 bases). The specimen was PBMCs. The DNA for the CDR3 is TGTGCCAGTCCGGGGGGGGCCAACGTCCTGACTTTC. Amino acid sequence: CASPGGANVLTF.